Reported below is one T cell receptor (beta chain). The source of the sample is a study of CD8 T cells in Susac syndrome. The germline gives CDR1 SGHRS, CDR2 YFSETQ. Trimming at V came to 4 bases and at J to 5 bases, leaving 4 bases not matched to a gene. The CDR3 consists of 14 residues. Those who served as multiple sclerosis controls were treatment-naive patients with stable or active relapsing-remitting disease. RNA, at roughly 0.45 to 1 ug, was reverse transcribed with random hexamers. TCRdb itself ran the immunoSEQ multiplex PCR reads through MiXCR, one entry per CDR3 protein. Of around 280,000 distinct CDR3 sequences in the sample, about 90% were seen once.

This receptor was identified in a human donor with multiple sclerosis. Sequencing was performed on CD4+ T cells from PBMCs. V is TRBV5-1 and J is TRBJ1-2; 11 nucleotides agree with TRBD1. CDR3 sequence reads: CASSRTGGDYGYTF. The DNA for the CDR3 is TGCGCCAGCAGCCGGACAGGGGGCGATTATGGCTACACCTTC.